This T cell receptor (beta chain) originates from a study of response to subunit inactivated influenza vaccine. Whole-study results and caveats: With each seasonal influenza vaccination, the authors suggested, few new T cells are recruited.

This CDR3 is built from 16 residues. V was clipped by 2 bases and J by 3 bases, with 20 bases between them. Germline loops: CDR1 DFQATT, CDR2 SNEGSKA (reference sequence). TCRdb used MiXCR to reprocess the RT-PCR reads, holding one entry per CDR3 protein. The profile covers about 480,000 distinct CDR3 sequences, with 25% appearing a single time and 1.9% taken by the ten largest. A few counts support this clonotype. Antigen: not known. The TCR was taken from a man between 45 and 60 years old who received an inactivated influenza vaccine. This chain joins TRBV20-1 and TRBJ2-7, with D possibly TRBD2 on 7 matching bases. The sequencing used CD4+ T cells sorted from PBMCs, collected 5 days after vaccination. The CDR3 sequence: CSARKLGRGTNYEQYF. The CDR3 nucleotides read TGCAGTGCTAGAAAGTTAGGAAGGGGGACTAACTACGAGCAGTACTTC.